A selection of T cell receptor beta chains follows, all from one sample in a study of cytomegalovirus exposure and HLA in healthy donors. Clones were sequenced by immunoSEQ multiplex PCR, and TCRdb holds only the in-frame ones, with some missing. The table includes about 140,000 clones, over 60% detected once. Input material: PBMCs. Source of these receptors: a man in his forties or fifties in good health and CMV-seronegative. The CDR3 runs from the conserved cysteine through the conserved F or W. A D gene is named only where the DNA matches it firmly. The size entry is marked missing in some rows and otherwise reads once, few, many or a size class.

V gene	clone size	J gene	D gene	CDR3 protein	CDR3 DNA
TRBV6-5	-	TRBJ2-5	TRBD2	CASRQLAGGYETQYF	TGTGCCAGCAGGCAACTAGCGGGGGGCTATGAGACCCAGTACTTC
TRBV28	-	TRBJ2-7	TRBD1	CASSRQGISYEQYF	TGTGCCAGCAGCCGACAGGGGATCTCCTACGAGCAGTACTTC
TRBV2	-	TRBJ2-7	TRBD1	CASSEWDRGSYEQYF	TGTGCCAGCAGTGAGTGGGACAGGGGGTCATACGAGCAGTACTTC
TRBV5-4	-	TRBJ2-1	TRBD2	CASSPAGGGEQFF	TGTGCCAGCAGCCCAGCGGGGGGAGGCGAGCAGTTCTTC
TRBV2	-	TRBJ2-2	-	CASSVQQANTGELFF	TGTGCCAGCAGTGTGCAACAGGCCAACACCGGGGAGCTGTTTTTT
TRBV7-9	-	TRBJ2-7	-	CASSLAREYEQYF	TGTGCCAGCAGCTTAGCGAGAGAGTACGAGCAGTACTTC
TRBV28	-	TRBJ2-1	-	CASSVPGAPSSYNEQFF	TGTGCCAGCAGTGTTCCAGGGGCCCCAAGCTCCTACAATGAGCAGTTCTTC
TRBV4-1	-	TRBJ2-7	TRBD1	CASSHKQGTSYEQYF	TGCGCCAGCAGCCATAAACAGGGGACCTCCTACGAGCAGTACTTC
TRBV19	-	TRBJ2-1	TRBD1	CASSIGPGGFEQFF	TGTGCCAGTAGTATTGGGCCAGGGGGCTTTGAGCAGTTCTTC
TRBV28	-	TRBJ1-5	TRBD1	CASSGWTGGNQPQHF	TGTGCCAGCAGTGGGTGGACAGGGGGCAATCAGCCCCAGCATTTT
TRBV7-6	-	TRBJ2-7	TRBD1	CASSLTGGLDEQYF	TGTGCCAGCAGCTTAACAGGGGGCCTCGACGAGCAGTACTTC
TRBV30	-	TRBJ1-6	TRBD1	CAWTGTGYNSPLHF	TGTGCCTGGACCGGGACAGGGTATAATTCACCCCTCCACTTT
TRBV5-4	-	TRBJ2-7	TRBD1	CASSIGQGSSEQYF	TGTGCCAGCAGCATAGGACAGGGTTCGAGCGAGCAGTACTTC
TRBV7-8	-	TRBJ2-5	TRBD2	CASSATRLAVSGPKYF	TGTGCCAGCAGCGCCACCCGACTAGCGGTCTCTGGGCCGAAGTACTTC
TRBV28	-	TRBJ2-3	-	CASSSRDFTDTQYF	TGTGCCAGCAGTTCGAGGGACTTCACAGATACGCAGTATTTT
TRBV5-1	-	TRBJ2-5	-	CASRATAEETQYF	TGCGCCAGCAGGGCGACAGCCGAAGAGACCCAGTACTTC
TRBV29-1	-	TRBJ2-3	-	CSVRSHPRLGPDTQYF	TGCAGCGTACGTAGCCATCCGAGACTAGGTCCAGATACGCAGTATTTT
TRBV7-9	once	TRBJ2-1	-	CASSPNTGTPEQFF	TGTGCCAGCAGCCCAAACACAGGGACACCGGAGCAGTTCTTC
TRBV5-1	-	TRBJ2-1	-	CASSLSGGAGNEQFF	TGCGCCAGCAGCTTGTCGGGTGGGGCGGGGAATGAGCAGTTCTTC
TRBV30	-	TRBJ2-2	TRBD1	CAWRLTGANTGELFF	TGTGCCTGGAGGCTAACAGGGGCTAACACCGGGGAGCTGTTTTTT
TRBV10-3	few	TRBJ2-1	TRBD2	CAISDRVSPSGANNEQFF	TGTGCCATCAGTGACAGAGTTTCCCCTAGCGGGGCGAACAATGAGCAGTTCTTC
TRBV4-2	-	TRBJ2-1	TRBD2	CASSPDGTSGSNEQFF	TGTGCCAGCAGCCCAGACGGGACTAGCGGGAGTAATGAGCAGTTCTTC
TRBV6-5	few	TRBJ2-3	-	CASSVFQSSTDTQYF	TGTGCCAGCAGTGTCTTCCAGTCTAGCACAGATACGCAGTATTTT
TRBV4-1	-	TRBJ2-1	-	CASSQVRGYNEQFF	TGCGCCAGCAGCCAAGTACGGGGTTACAATGAGCAGTTCTTC